A selection of T cell receptor beta chains follows, all from one sample in a study of cytomegalovirus exposure and HLA in healthy donors. Profiling relied on immunoSEQ multiplex PCR, and the TCRdb table lists in-frame clones only, not all of them. The repertoire holds roughly 260,000 clones, nearly 90% seen once, with more than 0.35% in the top ten. Sample: PBMCs. Every receptor here comes from a woman under 30 in good health and CMV-seronegative. CDR3s include the opening cysteine and the closing phenylalanine or tryptophan. Fields, in order: clone size, D gene, J gene, V gene, CDR3 protein, CDR3 DNA. D genes are given only for firm matches. Not every row has a clone size; where given, it reads once, few, many or a size class.

clone_size: -
d_call: -
j_call: TRBJ1-4
v_call: TRBV13
cdr3_aa: CASSPGEGEKLFF
cdr3_nt: TGTGCCAGCTCGCCAGGGGAGGGTGAAAAACTGTTTTTT

clone_size: -
d_call: -
j_call: TRBJ1-5
v_call: TRBV7-2
cdr3_aa: CASSLVAGENQPQHF
cdr3_nt: TGTGCCAGCAGCTTAGTTGCGGGGGAAAATCAGCCCCAGCATTTT

clone_size: -
d_call: TRBD1
j_call: TRBJ2-3
v_call: TRBV5-1
cdr3_aa: CASSRQGSTDTQYF
cdr3_nt: TGCGCCAGCAGCAGACAGGGTAGCACAGATACGCAGTATTTT

clone_size: -
d_call: TRBD1
j_call: TRBJ1-6
v_call: TRBV14
cdr3_aa: CASSQPQGVHYNSPLHF
cdr3_nt: TGTGCCAGCAGCCAACCCCAGGGGGTTCACTATAATTCACCCCTCCACTTT

clone_size: -
d_call: -
j_call: TRBJ1-2
v_call: TRBV29-1
cdr3_aa: CSVPTEGGLGYGYTF
cdr3_nt: TGCAGCGTCCCCACCGAGGGAGGGCTAGGGTATGGCTACACCTTC

clone_size: -
d_call: -
j_call: TRBJ1-5
v_call: TRBV11-2
cdr3_aa: CASSLGPDGINQPQHF
cdr3_nt: TGTGCCAGCAGCTTAGGCCCGGACGGGATCAATCAGCCCCAGCATTTT

clone_size: -
d_call: -
j_call: TRBJ1-1
v_call: TRBV5-1
cdr3_aa: CASSRTTMNTEAFF
cdr3_nt: TGCGCCAGCAGCCGTACAACAATGAACACTGAAGCTTTCTTT

clone_size: -
d_call: -
j_call: TRBJ2-3
v_call: TRBV7-2
cdr3_aa: CASSLVYSLSDTQYF
cdr3_nt: TGTGCCAGCAGCTTAGTTTACTCGTTATCAGATACGCAGTATTTT

clone_size: once
d_call: -
j_call: TRBJ2-3
v_call: TRBV5-1
cdr3_aa: CASSSSPGDTQYF
cdr3_nt: TGCGCCAGCAGCTCTTCCCCCGGAGATACGCAGTATTTT

clone_size: -
d_call: TRBD1
j_call: TRBJ2-4
v_call: TRBV10-3
cdr3_aa: CAISESGQAAKNIQYF
cdr3_nt: TGTGCCATCAGTGAGTCAGGACAGGCAGCCAAAAACATTCAGTACTTC

clone_size: -
d_call: -
j_call: TRBJ1-3
v_call: TRBV7-8
cdr3_aa: CASSAGSGNTIYF
cdr3_nt: TGTGCCAGCAGTGCGGGCTCTGGAAACACCATATATTTT

clone_size: -
d_call: TRBD2
j_call: TRBJ2-3
v_call: TRBV5-1
cdr3_aa: CASSLAGGLDTQYF
cdr3_nt: TGCGCCAGCAGCCTAGCGGGGGGGTTAGATACGCAGTATTTT

clone_size: -
d_call: TRBD2
j_call: TRBJ2-2
v_call: TRBV27
cdr3_aa: CASSLRTSLTGRTGELFF
cdr3_nt: TGTGCCAGCAGTTTACGGACTAGCCTTACGGGGAGGACCGGGGAGCTGTTTTTT

clone_size: -
d_call: -
j_call: TRBJ2-3
v_call: TRBV6-1
cdr3_aa: CASRDSGDTQYF
cdr3_nt: TGTGCCAGCAGGGACTCAGGAGATACGCAGTATTTT

clone_size: -
d_call: -
j_call: TRBJ1-4
v_call: TRBV7-9
cdr3_aa: CASSPGQLNEKLFF
cdr3_nt: TGTGCCAGCAGCCCCGGACAGTTGAATGAAAAACTGTTTTTT

clone_size: -
d_call: TRBD2
j_call: TRBJ2-1
v_call: TRBV4-3
cdr3_aa: CASSQPAGTSLANEQFF
cdr3_nt: TGCGCCAGCAGCCAACCTGCCGGGACTAGCCTCGCCAATGAGCAGTTCTTC

clone_size: -
d_call: -
j_call: TRBJ1-5
v_call: TRBV5-4
cdr3_aa: CASLAPGDNQPQHF
cdr3_nt: TGTGCCAGCCTTGCACCGGGGGACAATCAGCCCCAGCATTTT

clone_size: few
d_call: TRBD1
j_call: TRBJ2-2
v_call: TRBV7-9
cdr3_aa: CASSPGQGTNTGELFF
cdr3_nt: TGTGCCAGCAGTCCGGGACAGGGAACGAACACCGGGGAGCTGTTTTTT

clone_size: -
d_call: TRBD2
j_call: TRBJ2-2
v_call: TRBV4-2
cdr3_aa: CASRRGLAETGELFF
cdr3_nt: TGTGCCAGCAGAAGAGGACTAGCGGAAACCGGGGAGCTGTTTTTT

clone_size: -
d_call: -
j_call: TRBJ2-2
v_call: TRBV7-9
cdr3_aa: CASSFNRVTGELFF
cdr3_nt: TGTGCCAGCAGTTTTAACAGGGTCACCGGGGAGCTGTTTTTT

clone_size: -
d_call: -
j_call: TRBJ2-1
v_call: TRBV11-2
cdr3_aa: CASSIGGVGNEQFF
cdr3_nt: TGTGCCAGCAGCATCGGGGGAGTGGGGAATGAGCAGTTCTTC

clone_size: -
d_call: -
j_call: TRBJ1-3
v_call: TRBV28
cdr3_aa: CASRARQLSGNTIYF
cdr3_nt: TGTGCCAGCAGGGCACGACAGCTCTCTGGAAACACCATATATTTT

clone_size: -
d_call: -
j_call: TRBJ1-3
v_call: TRBV2
cdr3_aa: CASRWTEESRGNTIYF
cdr3_nt: TGTGCCAGCAGGTGGACAGAGGAATCACGGGGAAACACCATATATTTT

clone_size: once
d_call: TRBD1
j_call: TRBJ2-2
v_call: TRBV10-3
cdr3_aa: CAIRTGATNTGELFF
cdr3_nt: TGTGCCATCAGAACAGGGGCAACGAACACCGGGGAGCTGTTTTTT

clone_size: -
d_call: TRBD2
j_call: TRBJ2-2
v_call: TRBV5-6
cdr3_aa: CASTPFAGGAGELFF
cdr3_nt: TGTGCCAGCACCCCCTTTGCGGGGGGGGCCGGGGAGCTGTTTTTT

clone_size: -
d_call: TRBD1
j_call: TRBJ1-3
v_call: TRBV30
cdr3_aa: CAWSGGYDRGLGNTIYF
cdr3_nt: TGTGCCTGGAGTGGGGGTTACGACAGGGGGCTTGGAAACACCATATATTTT

clone_size: -
d_call: -
j_call: TRBJ2-5
v_call: TRBV29-1
cdr3_aa: CSVVGGAVKETQYF
cdr3_nt: TGCAGCGTTGTTGGCGGGGCAGTAAAAGAGACCCAGTACTTC

clone_size: -
d_call: -
j_call: TRBJ2-7
v_call: TRBV28
cdr3_aa: CASSSVTQGGDYEQYF
cdr3_nt: TGTGCCAGCAGTTCCGTGACCCAGGGGGGCGACTACGAGCAGTACTTC

clone_size: once
d_call: -
j_call: TRBJ2-7
v_call: TRBV11-1
cdr3_aa: CASSLTDKNSYEQYF
cdr3_nt: TGTGCCAGCAGCTTAACGGACAAGAACTCCTACGAGCAGTACTTC

clone_size: -
d_call: TRBD1
j_call: TRBJ1-4
v_call: TRBV4-1
cdr3_aa: CASSLRGTDNFNEKLFF
cdr3_nt: TGCGCCAGCAGCCTACGCGGGACAGATAACTTTAATGAAAAACTGTTTTTT

clone_size: -
d_call: -
j_call: TRBJ2-1
v_call: TRBV5-1
cdr3_aa: CASSLEGEGYEQFF
cdr3_nt: TGCGCCAGCAGCTTGGAGGGGGAGGGATATGAGCAGTTCTTC

clone_size: -
d_call: -
j_call: TRBJ2-1
v_call: TRBV27
cdr3_aa: CASSLSVARYYNEQFF
cdr3_nt: TGTGCCAGCAGTTTATCGGTCGCCAGATACTACAATGAGCAGTTCTTC

clone_size: -
d_call: TRBD1
j_call: TRBJ2-3
v_call: TRBV7-3
cdr3_aa: CASSLVTGGSDTQYF
cdr3_nt: TGTGCCAGCAGCTTAGTGACAGGGGGCTCAGATACGCAGTATTTT